The 15 T cell receptor beta chains below all came from one sample that was sequenced in a study of blood T cell repertoires in COVID-19 (dated by TCRdb to 2019 to 2021). Libraries were built with the immunoSEQ multiplex PCR assay. The table comes from immuneACCESS by way of TCRdb, which keeps in-frame sequences with V and J called. Part of the clones is missing from these tables; in studies checked, under half for an unresolved V gene and the rest for unknown reasons. The sample yields approximately 200,000 clones; about nine tenths were counted once. 7% to 7.5% of the sample is in the top ten clones. Sequenced input: PBMCs or T cells enriched from blood (not recorded which). The receptors derive from a man between 25 and 39 years old in a cohort exposed to, infected with or recovered from COVID-19 (not recorded which).

V is TRBV7-9 and J is TRBJ1-2, with 9 nucleotides matching TRBD1. J was trimmed by 4 bases and V by 5 bases; bases with no gene match: 8. CDR1 is SEHNR and CDR2 is FQNEAQ in the germline V gene (reference sequence). The length of the CDR3 is 15 residues. CDR3 bases: TGTGCCAGCAGCCACGCCGGGACAGGGAGCTATGGCTACACCTTC. Protein: CASSHAGTGSYGYTF. Full variable domain (rest looked up from reference TRBV7-9 and TRBJ1-2): DTGVSQNPRHKITKRGQNVTFRCDPISEHNRLYWYRQTLGQGPEFLTYFQNEAQLEKSRLLSDRFSAERPKGSFSTLEIQRTEQGDSAMYLCASSHAGTGSYGYTFGSGTRLTVV.

The chain couples TRBV3-1 (or the pseudogene TRBV3-2) to TRBJ1-1, with TRBD1 matching over 8 bases. Trimming at V came to 4 bases and at J to 3 bases, leaving 7 bases not matched to a gene. CDR1 is LGHDT, CDR2 YNNKEL, per germline (reference sequence). This CDR3 contains 15 residues. The CDR3 coding sequence is TGTGCCAGCAGCCCTGGCGGGACAGGCTACACTGAAGCTTTCTTT. Amino acids: CASSPGGTGYTEAFF.

V is TRBV4-2 and J is TRBJ2-5; 16 bases are a match to TRBD2. The CDR3 covers 18 residues. Germline V gene lookup returns CDR1 LGHNA and CDR2 YNFKEQ. V shed 4 bases and J 5 bases; nucleotides not matched to a gene: 10. CDR3 nucleotide sequence: TGTGCCAGCAGCCCGGGACTAGCGGGAGGGCCTGGTACGGAGACCCAGTACTTC. Encoded protein: CASSPGLAGGPGTETQYF.

The chain combines TRBV7-9 with TRBJ2-7; 8 bases align to TRBD2. CDR1 and CDR2 from the germline V gene are SEHNR and FQNEAQ (reference sequence). CDR3 size: 14 residues. After removal of 4 bases from V and 5 bases from J, the junction contained 7 bases not matched to a gene. The CDR3 is CASSSQREINEQYF. As DNA, the CDR3 is TGTGCCAGCAGCTCCCAGCGGGAGATAAACGAGCAGTACTTC.

This sequence joins TRBV9 and TRBJ2-1; TRBD2 matches 7 bases. J gave up 7 bases and V 3 bases, and 7 bases lay outside the gene matches. Germline V gene sequence: CDR1 SGDLS, CDR2 YYNGEE. The CDR3 contains 14 residues. CDR3 nucleotide sequence: TGTGCCAGCAGCGAGGGGAGACTAGCTAATGAGCAGTTCTTC. Translation: CASSEGRLANEQFF.

This chain connects TRBV2 to TRBJ2-5, with D perhaps TRBD1 (5 bases). V was cut by 1 base and J by 2 bases, with 11 bases left in between. CDR1 is SNHLY, CDR2 FYNNEI, per germline. The CDR3 runs 15 residues. The chain's CDR3 is CASSEEGALQETQYF. As DNA, the CDR3 is TGTGCCAGCAGTGAAGAAGGGGCCCTTCAAGAGACCCAGTACTTC.

The chain carries TRBV27 and TRBJ2-3; D is undetermined. The V end was cut by 4 bases, the J end by 0 bases, with 11 bases between. Germline V CDR1 and CDR2: MNHEY, SMNVEV (reference sequence). The CDR3 runs to 15 residues. CDR3 nucleotide sequence: TGTGCCAGCAGTTCGGTGCAGGATAGCACAGATACGCAGTATTTT. Protein: CASSSVQDSTDTQYF.

The chain joins TRBV5-1 to TRBJ2-5; 11 bases line up with TRBD2. The germline V gene encodes CDR1 SGHRS and CDR2 YFSETQ. The trim removed 4 bases at V and 0 bases at J, leaving 8 bases unmatched. This CDR3 is 17 amino acids long. The CDR3 bases are TGCGCCAGCAGCGAGGGGACTAGCGGAGCGTACCAAGAGACCCAGTACTTC. Its translation is CASSEGTSGAYQETQYF. The full variable domain, in which reference TRBV5-1 and TRBJ2-5 provide the parts outside the CDR3, is KAGVTQTPRYLIKTRGQQVTLSCSPISGHRSVSWYQQTPGQGLQFLFEYFSETQRNKGNFPGRFSGRQFSNSRSEMNVSTLELGDSALYLCASSEGTSGAYQETQYFGPGTRLLVL.

A word on this clone: Within the sample, other DNA sequences also encode this same CDR3. The rearrangement uses TRBV13 and TRBJ1-5; no clear D gene. The V and J ends lost 5 bases and 0 bases respectively, with 11 bases between them. The CDR3 totals 15 residues. Germline CDR1 is PRHDT and CDR2 is FYEKMQ (reference sequence). The CDR3 DNA reads as TGTGCCAGCAGCCTACGGCGGGGTAGCAATCAGCCCCAGCATTTT. It encodes CASSLRRGSNQPQHF.

The chain links TRBV14 to TRBJ2-5, with 8 bases lining up with TRBD1. The CDR3 has 16 residues. The V segment lost 3 bases and the J segment 5 bases; nucleotides outside the gene matches: 11. Per the germline V gene, CDR1 is SGHDN and CDR2 is FVKESK. In DNA, the CDR3 is TGTGCCAGCAGCCAGATCGGACAGGGAGTAATCGAGACCCAGTACTTC. This sequence encodes CASSQIGQGVIETQYF.

The genes are TRBV19 and TRBJ1-2; D is perhaps TRBD1 (5 bases). From germline, CDR1 is LNHDA and CDR2 SQIVND (reference sequence). The CDR3 is 14 amino acids. Trimming left V 0 bases short and J 4 bases short, with 9 bases between. The CDR3 is CASSIDSQGYGYTF. In DNA, the CDR3 is TGTGCCAGTAGTATAGATTCTCAGGGCTATGGCTACACCTTC.

This chain uses TRBV28 with TRBJ1-1; D may be TRBD1 (5 bases). Deletions cut 4 bases from V and 1 base from J, with 10 bases between. Germline V CDR1 and CDR2: MDHEN, SYDVKM. The CDR3 length is 14 residues. For the CDR3, the DNA is TGTGCCAGCAGTTCCAGGGATGGGAACACTGAAGCTTTCTTT. This gives the protein CASSSRDGNTEAFF.

The rearrangement links TRBV3-1 (or the pseudogene TRBV3-2) to TRBJ2-7, with 8 nucleotides matching TRBD2. The V gene's germline CDR1 is LGHDT and CDR2 YNNKEL (reference sequence). This CDR3 is 18 amino acids long. Unmatched junction bases numbered 13, after V lost 0 bases and J lost 3 bases. CDR3: CASSQELPPLADFYEQYF. The CDR3 DNA reads TGTGCCAGCAGCCAAGAACTCCCCCCACTAGCGGATTTCTACGAGCAGTACTTC.

The V call is TRBV4-1, the J call TRBJ1-1; the match to TRBD1 covers 7 bases. The trim removed 4 bases at V and 2 bases at J, leaving 4 bases unmatched. Germline-derived CDR1 and CDR2 are MGHRA and YSYEKL. The CDR3 spans 14 residues. CDR3 amino acids: CASSPRQGNTEAFF. Here the CDR3 DNA reads TGCGCCAGCAGCCCACGACAGGGAAACACTGAAGCTTTCTTT.

This chain joins TRBV9 and TRBJ2-3, with 15 bases that match TRBD2. The CDR3 is made up of 17 amino acids. J lost 4 bases, V lost 3 bases, and 6 bases had no gene match. Germline values: CDR1 SGDLS, CDR2 YYNGEE. DNA of the CDR3: TGTGCCAGCAGCGCCGGACTAGCGGGAGGGCCCCCAGATACGCAGTATTTT. Amino acids: CASSAGLAGGPPDTQYF.